A selection of T cell receptor beta chains follows, all from one sample in a study of blood T cell repertoires in COVID-19. Assay used: immunoSEQ multiplex PCR; TCRdb lists only in-frame clones, some missing. Counted here are fewer than 350,000 clones, about 86% occurring once; the ten biggest clones make up roughly 4%. Sequenced: PBMCs or T cells enriched from blood (not recorded which). These receptors were obtained from a woman in her forties with acute COVID-19. CDR3s include the opening cysteine and the closing phenylalanine or tryptophan. Each record gives: V gene, CDR3 length, D gene, clone size, J gene, CDR3 DNA, CDR3 protein. A D gene is named only where the DNA matches it firmly. Clone size is not always given. Where it is, it says once, few, many or a class for expanded clones.

V: TRBV6-6
length: 15
D: TRBD1
size: -
J: TRBJ1-6
DNA: TGTGCCAGCATCAACGGGGACAGGGAACGTTCACCCCTCCACTTT
CDR3: CASINGDRERSPLHF

V: TRBV19
length: 14
D: -
size: -
J: TRBJ2-2
DNA: TGTGCCAGTAGGACGACTAGTCCCTCCGGGGAGCTGTTTTTT
CDR3: CASRTTSPSGELFF

V: TRBV5-1
length: 15
D: -
size: -
J: TRBJ2-6
DNA: TGCGCCAGCAGCTTGGAGGGGGCTGGGGCCAACGTCCTGACTTTC
CDR3: CASSLEGAGANVLTF

V: TRBV28
length: 14
D: -
size: few
J: TRBJ2-1
DNA: TGTGCCAGCACCCCCGGTAGTCCCTACAATGAGCAGTTCTTC
CDR3: CASTPGSPYNEQFF

V: TRBV7-9
length: 16
D: TRBD1
size: -
J: TRBJ1-1
DNA: TGTGCCAGCAGCCCATCCCCCGGGACAGGTCGCACTGAAGCTTTCTTT
CDR3: CASSPSPGTGRTEAFF

V: TRBV7-9
length: 14
D: -
size: once
J: TRBJ2-2
DNA: TGTGCCAGCAGAGGGGAACCGAACACCGGGGAGCTGTTTTTT
CDR3: CASRGEPNTGELFF

V: TRBV6-1
length: 14
D: -
size: -
J: TRBJ1-3
DNA: TGTGCCAGCACTAAGGGGGTCTCTGGAAACACCATATATTTT
CDR3: CASTKGVSGNTIYF

V: TRBV4-3
length: 15
D: -
size: -
J: TRBJ1-1
DNA: TGCGCCAGCAGCCAAGCGGCAGGGGATGACACTGAAGCTTTCTTT
CDR3: CASSQAAGDDTEAFF

V: TRBV11-2
length: 12
D: -
size: -
J: TRBJ1-5
DNA: TGTGCCAGCAGCTTAGCAGGCAGCTACCAGCATTTT
CDR3: CASSLAGSYQHF

V: TRBV12-5
length: 17
D: TRBD1
size: -
J: TRBJ2-3
DNA: TGTGCTAGTGGTTTTTTTCTTCAGGGGGCAGACACAGATACGCAGTATTTT
CDR3: CASGFFLQGADTDTQYF

V: TRBV7-9
length: 13
D: TRBD1
size: -
J: TRBJ1-2
DNA: TGTGCCAGCAGCTTAGCGGATCAGGGGGCTTTCACCTTC
CDR3: CASSLADQGAFTF

V: TRBV6-5
length: 12
D: TRBD1
size: -
J: TRBJ1-1
DNA: TGTGCCAGCAGTCCCCGACAGGGCGAAGCTTTCTTT
CDR3: CASSPRQGEAFF

V: TRBV4-3
length: 19
D: TRBD2
size: once
J: TRBJ2-3
DNA: TGCGCCAGCAGCCAAGCCCCGGGGGGACTAGCGGGAGCGCGAGATACGCAGTATTTT
CDR3: CASSQAPGGLAGARDTQYF

V: TRBV27
length: 13
D: -
size: -
J: TRBJ1-1
DNA: TGTGCCAGCAGTTTATGGGCGAACACTGAAGCTTTCTTT
CDR3: CASSLWANTEAFF

V: TRBV3-1/TRBV3-2
length: 16
D: TRBD2
size: -
J: TRBJ2-5
DNA: TGTGCCAGCAGCCAAGCGAATAGCGGGGGGCAAGAGACCCAGTACTTC
CDR3: CASSQANSGGQETQYF

V: TRBV11-1
length: 15
D: TRBD2
size: once
J: TRBJ2-5
DNA: TGTGCCAGCAGCCTTCAGCGGGGGGGCCTGGAGACCCAGTACTTC
CDR3: CASSLQRGGLETQYF

V: TRBV4-1
length: 17
D: TRBD1
size: -
J: TRBJ2-1
DNA: TGCGCCAGCAGCCAATACTTTAGGGACAGGGGCTACAATGAGCAGTTCTTC
CDR3: CASSQYFRDRGYNEQFF

V: TRBV5-1
length: 12
D: TRBD1
size: once
J: TRBJ2-2
DNA: TGCGCCAGCAGGACAGGGACCGGGGAGCTGTTTTTT
CDR3: CASRTGTGELFF

V: TRBV2
length: 16
D: TRBD1
size: -
J: TRBJ1-4
DNA: TGTGCCAGCGGGGATACCGGACAGGGAACTAATGAAAAACTGTTTTTT
CDR3: CASGDTGQGTNEKLFF

V: TRBV19
length: 13
D: -
size: -
J: TRBJ1-5
DNA: TGTGCCAGTAGTATCTCGGGGGGCCAGCCCCAGCATTTT
CDR3: CASSISGGQPQHF

V: TRBV6-2/TRBV6-3
length: 17
D: TRBD2
size: -
J: TRBJ2-5
DNA: TGTGCCAGCAGTACCCGTCTAGCGGGAAAAGCGGGGGAGACCCAGTACTTC
CDR3: CASSTRLAGKAGETQYF

V: TRBV7-2
length: 14
D: TRBD1
size: -
J: TRBJ1-2
DNA: TGTGCCAGCAGCCACGACAGGGCTTTCTATGGCTACACCTTC
CDR3: CASSHDRAFYGYTF

V: TRBV9
length: 15
D: -
size: -
J: TRBJ2-7
DNA: TGTGCCAGTAACCCGGGAGACGGAGTGACCTACGAGCAGTACTTC
CDR3: CASNPGDGVTYEQYF

V: TRBV5-1
length: 14
D: TRBD1
size: -
J: TRBJ1-6
DNA: TGCGCCAGCAGCCCCGGGACAGAGAATTCACCCCTCCACTTT
CDR3: CASSPGTENSPLHF

V: TRBV18
length: 16
D: -
size: -
J: TRBJ2-2
DNA: TGTGCCAGCTCACCTTATTACCAGGTTAACACCGGGGAGCTGTTTTTT
CDR3: CASSPYYQVNTGELFF

V: TRBV7-3
length: 13
D: -
size: -
J: TRBJ2-5
DNA: TGTGCCAGCAGCCCCCGAGGGGGTGGGACCCAGTACTTC
CDR3: CASSPRGGGTQYF

V: TRBV4-3
length: 13
D: -
size: -
J: TRBJ1-1
DNA: TGCGCCAGCAGCCAAGATAGAAACACTGAAGCTTTCTTT
CDR3: CASSQDRNTEAFF

V: TRBV4-2
length: 14
D: TRBD1
size: -
J: TRBJ2-5
DNA: TGTGCCAGCAGCCGGGCACAGGGGCAAGAGACCCAGTACTTC
CDR3: CASSRAQGQETQYF

V: TRBV27
length: 17
D: -
size: -
J: TRBJ2-2
DNA: TGTGCCAGCAGTGTGGACTCCGTTCCGGCGGTCGCCGGGGAGCTGTTTTTT
CDR3: CASSVDSVPAVAGELFF

V: TRBV12-3/TRBV12-4
length: 13
D: -
size: -
J: TRBJ2-5
DNA: TGTGCCAGCAGTCAGGGTTTGCGAGAGACCCAGTACTTC
CDR3: CASSQGLRETQYF

V: TRBV28
length: 13
D: -
size: -
J: TRBJ1-2
DNA: TGTGCCAGCACCCCGGAGGACTACTATGGCTACACCTTC
CDR3: CASTPEDYYGYTF

V: TRBV19
length: 15
D: -
size: -
J: TRBJ1-1
DNA: TGTGCCAGTAGTATAGCAGACAGCAGGGGAACTGAAGCTTTCTTT
CDR3: CASSIADSRGTEAFF

V: TRBV5-6
length: 17
D: TRBD1
size: once
J: TRBJ1-6
DNA: TGTGCCAGCAGCGGGGGACAGGCTGATTATGCCCCGGCACCCCTCCACTTT
CDR3: CASSGGQADYAPAPLHF

V: TRBV29-1
length: 16
D: TRBD1
size: -
J: TRBJ1-2
DNA: TGCAGCGTAGAGACAGGGGGTATGGGAGTGAACTATGGCTACACCTTC
CDR3: CSVETGGMGVNYGYTF

V: TRBV24-1
length: 17
D: -
size: few
J: TRBJ1-3
DNA: TGTGCCACCAGTGATTTGCCGAACAGGGTCGCCGGAAACACCATATATTTT
CDR3: CATSDLPNRVAGNTIYF

V: TRBV28
length: 16
D: TRBD1
size: -
J: TRBJ1-6
DNA: TGTGCCAGCAGTTTAGACAGGGTAGACCCTAATTCACCCCTCCACTTT
CDR3: CASSLDRVDPNSPLHF

V: TRBV3-1/TRBV3-2
length: 14
D: -
size: -
J: TRBJ1-6
DNA: TGTGCCAGCAGCCCAGATACAGGGAATTCACCCCTCCACTTT
CDR3: CASSPDTGNSPLHF

V: TRBV28
length: 12
D: TRBD1
size: -
J: TRBJ1-2
DNA: TGTGCCAGCGGAGGGGGCTTCTATGGCTACACCTTC
CDR3: CASGGGFYGYTF

V: TRBV5-5
length: 16
D: TRBD2
size: -
J: TRBJ2-7
DNA: TGTGCCAGCAGCCCTATGACTAGCGGGGGGACCTACGAGCAGTACTTC
CDR3: CASSPMTSGGTYEQYF